This T cell receptor (beta chain) came from a study of post-analysis software for immune sequencing data. Turning to the study itself: Relapsing-remitting, secondary progressive and progressive-relapsing forms of multiple sclerosis all featured among disease courses.

TCR beta cDNA libraries included unique molecular identifiers. One entry per CDR3 protein, called by TCRdb with MiXCR from the PCR reads. The sample has 350,000 to 500,000 distinct CDR3 sequences; approximately 42% are singletons. The CDR3 is 16 amino acids. This clonotype has a handful of counts. Antigen: not known. Overall study results and limits: There was significantly lower normalized Chao1 diversity in multiple sclerosis patients than in controls. Samples from one preparation batch, clustered by F measure, grouped strongly together. The study found TRBV5-6, TRBV5-1 and TRBV20-1 among a few TRBV segments more frequent in patients than controls.

The clonotype comes from a girl aged 2-10 years with multiple sclerosis. Sequencing input: blood. This chain connects TRBV21-1 to TRBJ2-3; TRBD1 is the table's D call and was not checked against the DNA. TRBV21-1 is designated a pseudogene. The CDR3 nucleotides read TGTGCCAGCAGCGGGATCGACAGAGGGGACACAGATACGCAGTATTTT. Its protein is CASSGIDRGDTDTQYF.